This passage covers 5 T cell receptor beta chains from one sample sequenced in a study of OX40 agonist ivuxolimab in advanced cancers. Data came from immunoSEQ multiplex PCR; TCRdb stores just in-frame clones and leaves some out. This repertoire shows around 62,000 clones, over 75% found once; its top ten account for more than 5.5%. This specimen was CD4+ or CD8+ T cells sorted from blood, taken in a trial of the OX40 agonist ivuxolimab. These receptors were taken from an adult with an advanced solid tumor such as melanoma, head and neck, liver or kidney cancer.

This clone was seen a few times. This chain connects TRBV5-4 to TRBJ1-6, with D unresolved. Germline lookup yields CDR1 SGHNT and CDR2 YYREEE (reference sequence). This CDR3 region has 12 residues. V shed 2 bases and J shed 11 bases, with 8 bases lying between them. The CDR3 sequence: CASSFGDTPLHF. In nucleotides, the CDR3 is TGTGCCAGCAGCTTTGGGGATACACCCCTCCACTTT.

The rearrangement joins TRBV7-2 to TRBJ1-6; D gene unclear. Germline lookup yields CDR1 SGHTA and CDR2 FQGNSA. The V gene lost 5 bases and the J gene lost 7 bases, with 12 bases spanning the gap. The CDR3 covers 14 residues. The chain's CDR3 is CASSHGHQNSPLHF. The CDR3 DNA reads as TGTGCCAGCAGCCATGGGCACCAGAATTCACCCCTCCACTTT.

The CDR3 sequence is CATSRGTTSSGNTIYF. The CDR3 DNA reads as TGTGCCACCAGCAGAGGAACAACCAGCTCTGGAAACACCATATATTTT. The chain is built from TRBV15 and TRBJ1-3; D is undetermined. The germline V and J ends were trimmed by 1 base and 0 bases, with 10 bases remaining between them. The CDR3 totals 16 residues. In germline, CDR1 is LNHNV, CDR2 YYDKDF (reference sequence).

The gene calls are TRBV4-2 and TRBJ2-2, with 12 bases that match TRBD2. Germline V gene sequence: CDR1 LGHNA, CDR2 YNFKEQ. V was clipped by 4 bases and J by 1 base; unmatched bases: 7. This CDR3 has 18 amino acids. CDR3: CASSLGLTSGGNTGELFF. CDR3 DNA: TGTGCCAGCAGCCTGGGCCTGACTAGCGGGGGGAACACCGGGGAGCTGTTTTTT.

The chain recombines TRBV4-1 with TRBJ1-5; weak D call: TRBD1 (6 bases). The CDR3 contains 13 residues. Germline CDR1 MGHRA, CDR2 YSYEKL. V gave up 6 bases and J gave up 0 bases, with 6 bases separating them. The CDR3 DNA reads TGCGCCAGCAGAGGGGGTAGCAATCAGCCCCAGCATTTT. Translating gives CASRGGSNQPQHF.